This is a list of T cell receptor beta chains from one sample in a study of neurological immune-mediated disorders. TCRdb passed the 5' RACE reads through MiXCR, listing each CDR3 protein once. The repertoire holds 15,000 to 20,000 distinct CDR3 sequences, with 14% as singletons. Sequences were obtained from CD4+ T cells from blood. The receptor set was obtained from a woman aged 60 to 75 with HTLV-1-associated myelopathy (HAM/TSP). Each CDR3 is given with its conserved first and last residue. The order of the fields is V gene, D gene, clone size, J gene, CDR3 DNA, CDR3 protein. The D gene is left open where the match is weak. Clone size is shown for a subset of rows, as once, few, many or a class of expanded clone.

>TRBV20-1|TRBD1|NA|TRBJ2-5
TGCAGTTCCTACCCGACAGGGGGCCTGGAGACCCAGTACTTC
CSSYPTGGLETQYF
>TRBV15|NA|many|TRBJ1-5
TGTAGCAATCAGCCCCAGCATTTT
CSNQPQHF
>TRBV5-1|TRBD1|NA|TRBJ2-1
TGCGCCAGCAGCGTCTCCGGGACAGGGCACAATGAGCAGTTCTTC
CASSVSGTGHNEQFF
>TRBV4-2|NA|medium-sized|TRBJ2-3
TGTGCCAGCAGCCAAGAGGCGTACACGCAGTATTTT
CASSQEAYTQYF
>TRBV12-3/TRBV12-4|TRBD1|many|TRBJ1-5
TGTGCCAGCAGTCGGACAGGGGGCATTCAGCCCCAGCATTTT
CASSRTGGIQPQHF
>TRBV6-6|TRBD2|many|TRBJ2-3
TGTGCCAGCAACCGCGGGGGACCCAGCACAGATACGCAGTATTTT
CASNRGGPSTDTQYF
>TRBV30|NA|many|TRBJ2-7
TGTGCCTGGAGTGTGGGAAACGAGCAGTACTTC
CAWSVGNEQYF
>TRBV11-3|NA|many|TRBJ2-3
TGTGCCAGCAGCGTCAACTGGTACAGGGGAGGTCCAGATACGCAGTATTTT
CASSVNWYRGGPDTQYF
>TRBV10-3|TRBD1|medium-sized|TRBJ2-5
TGTGCCATCAGTGTCCGCGGGACAGGCCAAGAGACCCAGTACTTC
CAISVRGTGQETQYF
>TRBV11-2|NA|many|TRBJ2-4
TGTGCCAGCAGCTTAGATAGGGATGAGTACTTC
CASSLDRDEYF
>TRBV20-1|NA|NA|TRBJ2-7
TGCAGTGCTAGAGCGGGGAGGGCGTCGGGGGCGAGCGAGCAGTACTTC
CSARAGRASGASEQYF
>TRBV20-1|NA|many|TRBJ1-2
TGCAGTGCTAGCACAGCCTATGGCTACACCTTC
CSASTAYGYTF
>TRBV24-1|NA|medium-sized|TRBJ2-7
TGTGCCACCAGTGATCCCTTGGGGGAGCAGTACTTC
CATSDPLGEQYF
>TRBV5-1|NA|many|TRBJ1-1
TGCGCCAGCAGCTTGGTCCGGGGTGGGCTGAACACTGAAGCTTTCTTT
CASSLVRGGLNTEAFF
>TRBV2|TRBD2|many|TRBJ2-1
TGTGCCAGCTTGTACGGGACTATCGGCAATGAGCAGTTCTTC
CASLYGTIGNEQFF
>TRBV20-1|NA|many|TRBJ2-1
TGCAGTGCTAGGAAACCGAAGACCTACAATGAGCAGTTCTTC
CSARKPKTYNEQFF